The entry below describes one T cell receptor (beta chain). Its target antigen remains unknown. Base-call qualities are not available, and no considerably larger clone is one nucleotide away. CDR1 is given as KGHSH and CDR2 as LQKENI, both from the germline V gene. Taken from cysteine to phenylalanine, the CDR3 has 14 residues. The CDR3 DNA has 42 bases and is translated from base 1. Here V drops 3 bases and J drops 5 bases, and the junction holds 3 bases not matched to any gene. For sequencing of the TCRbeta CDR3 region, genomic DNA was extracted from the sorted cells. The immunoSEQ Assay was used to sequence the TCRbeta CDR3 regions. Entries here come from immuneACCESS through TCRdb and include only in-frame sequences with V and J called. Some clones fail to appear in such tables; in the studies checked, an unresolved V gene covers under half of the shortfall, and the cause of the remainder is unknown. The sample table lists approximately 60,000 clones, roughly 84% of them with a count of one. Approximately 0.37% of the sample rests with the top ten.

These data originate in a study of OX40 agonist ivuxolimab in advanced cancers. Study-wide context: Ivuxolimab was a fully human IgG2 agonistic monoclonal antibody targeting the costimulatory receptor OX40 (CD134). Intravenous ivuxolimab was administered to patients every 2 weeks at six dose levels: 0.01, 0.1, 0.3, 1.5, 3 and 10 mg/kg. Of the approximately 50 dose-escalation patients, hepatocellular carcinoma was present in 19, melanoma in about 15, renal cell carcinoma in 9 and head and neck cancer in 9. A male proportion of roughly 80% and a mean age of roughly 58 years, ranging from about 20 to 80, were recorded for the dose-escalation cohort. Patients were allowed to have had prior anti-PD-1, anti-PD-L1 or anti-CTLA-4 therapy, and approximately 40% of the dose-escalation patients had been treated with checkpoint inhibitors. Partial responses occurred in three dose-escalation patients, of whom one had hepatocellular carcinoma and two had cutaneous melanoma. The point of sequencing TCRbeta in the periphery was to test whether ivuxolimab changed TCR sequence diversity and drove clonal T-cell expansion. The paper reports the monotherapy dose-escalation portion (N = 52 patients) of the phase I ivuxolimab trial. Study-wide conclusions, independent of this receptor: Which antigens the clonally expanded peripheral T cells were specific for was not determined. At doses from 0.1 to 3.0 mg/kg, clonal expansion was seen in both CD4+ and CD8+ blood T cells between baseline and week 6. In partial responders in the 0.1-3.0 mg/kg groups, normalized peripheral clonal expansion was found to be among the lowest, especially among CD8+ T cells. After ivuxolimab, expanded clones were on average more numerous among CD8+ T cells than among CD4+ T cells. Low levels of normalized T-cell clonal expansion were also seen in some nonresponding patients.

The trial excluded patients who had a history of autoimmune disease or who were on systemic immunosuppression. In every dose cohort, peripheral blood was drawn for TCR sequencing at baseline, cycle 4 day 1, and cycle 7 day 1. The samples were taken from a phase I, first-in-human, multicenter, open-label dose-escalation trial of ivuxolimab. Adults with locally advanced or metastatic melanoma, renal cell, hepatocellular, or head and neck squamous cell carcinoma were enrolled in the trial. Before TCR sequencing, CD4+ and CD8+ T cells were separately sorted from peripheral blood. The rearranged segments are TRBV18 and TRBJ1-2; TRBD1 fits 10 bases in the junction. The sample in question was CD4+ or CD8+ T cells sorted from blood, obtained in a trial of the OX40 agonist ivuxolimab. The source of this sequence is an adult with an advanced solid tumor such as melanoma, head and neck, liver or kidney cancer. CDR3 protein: CASSPGTGDYGYTF. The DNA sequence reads TGTGCCAGCTCACCCGGGACAGGGGATTATGGCTACACCTTC.